These 30 T cell receptor beta chains were all obtained from the same sample, sequenced in a study of post-analysis software for immune sequencing data. Their specific antigens are unknown. The TCR beta cDNA libraries contained unique molecular identifiers. TCRdb reprocessed the PCR reads with MiXCR, giving one entry per CDR3 protein. The sample shows about 430,000 distinct CDR3 sequences, 39% of them seen only once. Overall study findings and caveats: Patients used about 5 TRBV segments, including TRBV5-6, TRBV5-1 and TRBV20-1, more often than controls.

Sequencing was done on a sample of blood. The receptors originated from a girl aged 2-15 years with multiple sclerosis.

The chain recombines TRBV7-3 with TRBJ2-7; unclear D gene. Germline CDR1 SGHTA, CDR2 FQGTGA. CDR3 length: 16 amino acids. The V end lost 5 bases, the J end lost 5 bases, and 22 bases lay between the germline ends. The CDR3 DNA reads as TGTGCCAGCAGCCCAACGGGTCCCGTACGACCCCACGAGCAGTACTTC. As protein: CASSPTGPVRPHEQYF.

This chain connects TRBV20-1 to TRBJ2-1; 9 bases map to TRBD1. The CDR3 has 14 residues. V lost 3 bases and J lost 4; bases outside the gene matches: 4. Germline values: CDR1 DFQATT, CDR2 SNEGSKA (reference sequence). Here the CDR3 DNA reads TGCAGTGCTAGTCCGGGACAGGGTTACAATGAGCAGTTCTTC. It codes for CSASPGQGYNEQFF.

The rearrangement joins TRBV20-1 to TRBJ1-2; D is ambiguous. The CDR3 contains 16 residues. The V gene's germline CDR1 is DFQATT and CDR2 SNEGSKA (reference sequence). The ends were cut back, 5 bases at V and 0 bases at J, with 19 bases in the middle. In nucleotides, the CDR3 is TGCAGTGCTGGTGAACACGGAAAGCTAACTAACTATGGCTACACCTTC. Translation: CSAGEHGKLTNYGYTF.

The chain carries TRBV6-6 and TRBJ2-1, with 7 bases identical to TRBD2. The trim removed 0 bases at V and 7 bases at J, leaving 9 bases unmatched. The CDR3 runs 16 residues. CDR1 is MNHNY and CDR2 is SVGAGI in the germline V gene (reference sequence). CDR3 amino acids: CASSYSREVPWNEQFF. The CDR3 DNA sequence: TGTGCCAGCAGTTACTCCCGGGAGGTCCCTTGGAATGAGCAGTTCTTC.

The chain combines TRBV4-3 with TRBJ1-6; the match to TRBD1 covers 10 bases. CDR1 and CDR2 (germline): LGHNA, YSLEER. The CDR3 length is 14 residues. The trim removed 5 bases at V and 8 bases at J, leaving 3 bases unmatched. The CDR3 is CASSFGQGDSPLHF. The CDR3 nucleotides are TGCGCCAGCAGCTTCGGACAGGGGGATTCACCCCTCCACTTT.

This clonotype was seen only a few times. V gene TRBV5-1 combines with J gene TRBJ2-1; the D is unclear. Germline V gives CDR1 SGHRS, CDR2 YFSETQ. Trimming left V 4 bases short and J 4 bases short, with 9 bases between. The length of the CDR3 is 13 residues. CDR3 loop: CASSQDYYNEQFF. The CDR3 DNA reads as TGCGCCAGCAGCCAAGATTATTACAATGAGCAGTTCTTC.

The chain employs TRBV20-1 and TRBJ2-4; no reliable D call. CDR3 length equals 15 residues. CDR1 is DFQATT, CDR2 SNEGSKA, per germline (reference sequence). V lost 0 bases, J lost 0 bases, and 9 bases lay in between. The CDR3 loop reads CSARDTFLAKNIQYF. DNA for the CDR3: TGCAGTGCTAGAGACACCTTCCTAGCCAAAAACATTCAGTACTTC.

The rearrangement links TRBV5-1 to TRBJ2-7; TRBD1 aligns across 7 bases. The CDR3 is made up of 18 amino acids. V was clipped by 4 bases and J by 4 bases; unmatched bases: 20. Germline loops: CDR1 SGHRS, CDR2 YFSETQ. CDR3 sequence: CASSLLGQAVLLPYEQYF. CDR3 coding DNA: TGCGCCAGCAGCCTCCTTGGACAGGCGGTTTTGCTCCCTTACGAGCAGTACTTC. Full variable domain (remainder filled in from reference TRBV5-1 and TRBJ2-7): KAGVTQTPRYLIKTRGQQVTLSCSPISGHRSVSWYQQTPGQGLQFLFEYFSETQRNKGNFPGRFSGRQFSNSRSEMNVSTLELGDSALYLCASSLLGQAVLLPYEQYFGPGTRLTVT.

This rearrangement joins TRBV4-3 to TRBJ2-1, with 7 bases identical to TRBD2. The CDR3 sequence is 16 residues long. Trimming cost V 3 bases and J 2 bases; bases outside gene matches: 7. CDR1 is LGHNA and CDR2 is YSLEER in the germline V gene. CDR3 in DNA: TGCGCCAGCAGCCAGCCAGCGGGAAAGGCCTACAATGAGCAGTTCTTC. Protein product: CASSQPAGKAYNEQFF.

The rearrangement links TRBV28 to TRBJ2-7, with no clear D. The CDR3 runs to 17 residues. Germline CDR1 is MDHEN and CDR2 is SYDVKM. The germline V and J ends were trimmed by 2 bases and 1 base, with 18 bases remaining between them. Written as DNA, the CDR3 is TGTGCCAGCAGTTTAGGCCTTTTGGGTAGGGTTTCCTACGAGCAGTACTTC. It encodes CASSLGLLGRVSYEQYF.

The chain employs TRBV20-1 and TRBJ2-3; TRBD2 matches at 7 bases. V was pared by 3 bases and J by 2 bases, with 8 bases of the junction left unmatched. The CDR3 runs to 15 residues. Per germline, CDR1 DFQATT and CDR2 SNEGSKA (reference sequence). The CDR3, as DNA: TGCAGTGCTAGCATCTCCGGGACTAACACAGATACGCAGTATTTT. This codes for CSASISGTNTDTQYF.

This clonotype appeared a few times. The chain employs TRBV4-1 and TRBJ1-2, with D unclear. The CDR3 totals 16 residues. Germline loops: CDR1 MGHRA, CDR2 YSYEKL. V lost 4 bases and J 4 bases, leaving 19 bases between the germline ends. CDR3 sequence (DNA): TGCGCCAGCAGCCCCTCAGAGGGATCTTCGGGCTATGGCTACACCTTC. Translation gives CASSPSEGSSGYGYTF.

This clonotype was detected a few times. The chain links TRBV2 to TRBJ2-5; D possibly matches TRBD1 or TRBD2 (6 bases each). This CDR3 is built from 15 residues. V shed 1 base and J shed 4 bases, with 13 bases lying between them. CDR1 and CDR2 (germline): SNHLY, FYNNEI. CDR3 in amino acids: CASSEEVRGGETQYF. As DNA, the CDR3 is TGTGCCAGCAGTGAAGAGGTCAGGGGAGGAGAGACCCAGTACTTC.

The chain employs TRBV7-3 and TRBJ2-3, with D uncertain. This CDR3 has 15 amino acids. CDR1 is SGHTA, CDR2 FQGTGA, per germline. Between the trimmed V and J ends, which lost 4 bases and 0 bases, there was a span of 11 bases. The CDR3 spells CASSSEPLSTDTQYF. The CDR3 DNA reads TGTGCCAGCAGCTCCGAACCACTAAGCACAGATACGCAGTATTTT.

This clonotype was picked up a small number of times. This sequence joins TRBV24-1 and TRBJ2-1; TRBD1 aligns across 8 bases. The CDR3 length is 12 residues. After removal of 8 bases from V and 8 bases from J, the junction contained 4 bases not matched to a gene. Germline V gene data show CDR1 as KGHDR and CDR2 as SFDVKD. In DNA form, the CDR3 reads TGTGCCACCAAGGACAGGGTCGATGAGCAGTTCTTC. Encoded protein: CATKDRVDEQFF.

V and J are TRBV20-1 and TRBJ1-6; no definite D call. The V gene's germline CDR1 is DFQATT and CDR2 SNEGSKA (reference sequence). Trimming removed 1 base from V and 7 bases from J, with 14 bases in between. CDR3 length: 15 residues. The CDR3 DNA reads as TGCAGTGCTAGAGCTTCGGCACAGCTAAATTCACCCCTCCACTTT. Residues: CSARASAQLNSPLHF.

This clonotype was observed many times. This rearrangement joins TRBV7-3 to TRBJ2-2, with D unresolved. V gave up 2 bases and J gave up 0 bases, with 10 bases separating them. The CDR3 is made up of 16 amino acids. Per the germline V gene, CDR1 is SGHTA and CDR2 is FQGTGA. In nucleotides, the CDR3 is TGTGCCAGCAGCTTATTAGCAGGATCGAACACCGGGGAGCTGTTTTTT. Translated: CASSLLAGSNTGELFF.

The CDR3 protein is CASSLGAGNVGLTKNIQYF. The CDR3 DNA sequence: TGTGCCAGCAGCTTAGGGGCAGGAAATGTGGGCCTAACCAAAAACATTCAGTACTTC. This chain joins TRBV7-9 and TRBJ2-5; D remains unclear. The J call may be faulty, since TRBJ2-4 better matches the DNA end. CDR1 SEHNR and CDR2 FQNEAQ come from the germline V gene (reference sequence). The CDR3 has 19 amino acids.

There are a few counts of this clonotype. CDR3 in DNA: TGTGCCAGCAGTTCGCCAGATACGCAGTATTTT. Translation gives CASSSPDTQYF. The gene calls are TRBV28 and TRBJ2-3; D gene unclear. The CDR3 totals 11 residues. Germline V gene sequence: CDR1 MDHEN, CDR2 SYDVKM. V shed 4 bases and J shed 4 bases, with 3 bases lying between them.

The CDR3 reads CSVEGTSGLGWDEQFF. DNA of the CDR3: TGCAGCGTTGAAGGGACTAGCGGGCTAGGTTGGGATGAGCAGTTCTTC. The chain links TRBV29-1 to TRBJ2-1, with 11 bases that match TRBD2. The CDR3 is 16 residues long. The V segment lost 1 base and the J segment 8 bases; nucleotides outside the gene matches: 10. Germline-derived CDR1 and CDR2 are SQVTM and ANQGSEA.

The chain combines TRBV30 with TRBJ1-1; D might be TRBD1 (6 bases). This CDR3 is 13 amino acids long. CDR1 is GTSNPN, CDR2 SVGIG, per germline (reference sequence). The ends were cut back, 3 bases at V and 4 bases at J, with 12 bases in the middle. CDR3 sequence reads: CAWSPQGGTEAFF. In nucleotides, the CDR3 is TGTGCCTGGAGCCCCCAAGGGGGCACTGAAGCTTTCTTT. Full variable domain (rest looked up from reference TRBV30 and TRBJ1-1): SQTIHQWPATLVQPVGSPLSLECTVEGTSNPNLYWYRQAAGRGLQLLFYSVGIGQISSEVPQNLSASRPQDRQFILSSKKLLLSDSGFYLCAWSPQGGTEAFFGQGTRLTVV.

The J gene is TRBJ2-2, the V gene TRBV10-2; D is undetermined. The CDR3 covers 14 residues. Germline V lookup: CDR1 WSHSY, CDR2 SAAADI. V was pared by 8 bases and J by 0 bases, with 10 bases between. This chain's CDR3 is CASAKWTNTGELFF. The CDR3 DNA sequence: TGCGCCAGCGCCAAGTGGACGAACACCGGGGAGCTGTTTTTT.

This chain joins TRBV5-1 and TRBJ2-5; the D gene could be TRBD1 or TRBD2 (5 bases each). Germline V gene lookup returns CDR1 SGHRS and CDR2 YFSETQ. The CDR3 is 13 residues long. V was cut by 6 bases and J by 5 bases, with 14 bases left in between. CDR3: CASNNGGFETQYF. The CDR3 DNA reads as TGCGCCAGCAACAATGGGGGTTTTGAGACCCAGTACTTC.

This chain uses TRBV4-1 with TRBJ1-5; 7 nucleotides match TRBD1. Germline V gives CDR1 MGHRA, CDR2 YSYEKL. The CDR3 has 18 amino acids. Losses at the gene ends were 1 base for V and 0 bases for J; bases not matched to a gene: 9. CDR3 sequence: CASSQVTGTEYSNQPQHF. The CDR3 DNA is TGCGCCAGCAGCCAAGTTACCGGGACAGAGTATAGCAATCAGCCCCAGCATTTT.

V and J are TRBV12-3 or TRBV12-4 and TRBJ2-3, with D possibly being TRBD2 (6 bases). CDR3 length: 16 residues. Trimming took 1 base from V and 0 from J, leaving 11 bases between them. Here the CDR3 reads CASSLGSGISTDTQYF. The CDR3 region has the DNA TGTGCCAGCAGTTTAGGTAGCGGTATTAGCACAGATACGCAGTATTTT.

This clonotype came up many times. The chain joins TRBV28 to TRBJ2-7, with 11 bases lining up with TRBD2. CDR3 size: 15 residues. CDR1 and CDR2 from the germline V gene are MDHEN and SYDVKM. J was trimmed by 4 bases and V by 5 bases; bases with no gene match: 7. CDR3 sequence reads: CASSPGTSGSYEQYF. The CDR3 nucleotides read TGTGCCAGCAGTCCCGGGACTAGCGGCTCTTACGAGCAGTACTTC.

This clonotype was seen a few times. At one of its ends the junction is not consistent with the germline gene, which may arise from a read error. The rearrangement uses TRBV7-9 and TRBJ2-5, with TRBD2 identical over 10 bases. The length of the CDR3 is 15 residues. The germline CDR1 and CDR2 sequences are SEHNR and FQNEAQ (reference sequence). The DNA of the CDR3 is TGTGCCAGCAGCCAGGGGACTAGCGCCCAAGAGACCCAGTATTTC. It is translated as CASSQGTSAQETQYF.

This chain joins TRBV12-5 and TRBJ2-7, with D tentatively TRBD2 (6 bases). The CDR3 runs to 17 residues. The V gene lost 2 bases and the J gene lost 3 bases, with 20 bases spanning the gap. Germline CDR1 reads LGHNT; CDR2 reads FRNRAP. The CDR3 DNA reads as TGTGCTAGTGGTTTGTCAGGGCTGACGGGGGAAATCTACGAGCAGTACTTC. Its translation: CASGLSGLTGEIYEQYF.

V usage is TRBV27 and J usage is TRBJ2-1, with 13 bases lining up with TRBD2. The CDR3 is 15 residues long. Per the germline V gene, CDR1 is MNHEY and CDR2 is SMNVEV (reference sequence). V lost 3 bases to trimming and J lost 8 bases; unmatched junction nucleotides: 4. CDR3 in DNA: TGTGCCAGCAGTTTCGGGACTAGCGGGATAGATGAGCAGTTCTTC. This translates into CASSFGTSGIDEQFF.

The chain recombines TRBV12-3 or TRBV12-4 with TRBJ2-5; D possibly corresponds to TRBD1 (5 bases). This CDR3 is 16 amino acids long. V was trimmed by 4 bases and J by 0 bases, leaving 15 bases between them. CDR3 nucleotide sequence: TGTGCCAGCAGTTCTCAGGCCGACAGAAACCAAGAGACCCAGTACTTC. Its protein product is CASSSQADRNQETQYF.